These 9 T cell receptor beta chains share one sample of origin, sequenced in a study of shared clonotypes between healthy human individuals. Using immunoSEQ multiplex PCR, the repertoire was profiled, and TCRdb retains in-frame clones only, with some absent. The table lists 2 million to 2.5 million clones, more than 85% of them singletons, with about 0.37% in the top ten. The source material was naive CD4+ T cells from PBMCs. Stated subset: CD45RA+ positively selected. The receptor source for this set is a man younger than 35 in good health. Some clones in this sample may be carry-over from other donors' samples.

J is TRBJ2-7 and V is TRBV6-5; D might be TRBD2 (5 bases). Trimming shortened V by 1 base and J by 4 bases, and 14 bases separated the two germline ends. Germline V gene sequence: CDR1 MNHEY, CDR2 SVGAGI. The CDR3 loop spans 15 amino acids. The CDR3 loop reads CASSYYLPGRYEQYF. For the CDR3, the DNA is TGTGCCAGCAGTTACTACCTACCGGGAAGGTACGAGCAGTACTTC.

This chain uses TRBV20-1 with TRBJ1-1; no reliable D call. The germline V gene has CDR1 DFQATT and CDR2 SNEGSKA (reference sequence). V was cut by 7 bases and J by 1 base, with 7 bases left in between. The CDR3 is made up of 11 amino acids. CDR3: CSGQKNTEAFF. CDR3 nucleotides: TGCAGTGGGCAGAAGAACACTGAAGCTTTCTTT.

This chain connects TRBV29-1 to TRBJ2-2; 7 bases are a match to TRBD1. This CDR3 comprises 14 residues. Per germline, CDR1 SQVTM and CDR2 ANQGSEA. V lost 7 bases to trimming and J lost 2 bases; unmatched junction nucleotides: 7. CDR3 sequence: CSASGQINTGELFF. DNA for the CDR3: TGCAGCGCTTCGGGACAGATAAACACCGGGGAGCTGTTTTTT.

The chain joins TRBV7-3 to TRBJ2-2; D gene unclear. Germline V lookup: CDR1 SGHTA, CDR2 FQGTGA. This CDR3 region has 14 residues. Trimming removed 1 base from V and 7 bases from J, with 10 bases in between. CDR3 protein: CASSLSSGIGELFF. Written as DNA, the CDR3 is TGTGCCAGCAGCTTAAGTTCTGGCATCGGGGAGCTGTTTTTT.

This clone was recorded once. The chain links TRBV4-1 to TRBJ2-2; 8 nucleotides agree with TRBD1. CDR1 is MGHRA, CDR2 YSYEKL, per germline. With V trimmed by 6 bases and J by 2 bases, 5 bases remained unmatched. The CDR3 extends over 15 amino acids. In nucleotides, the CDR3 is TGCGCCAGCAGGAAGGACAGGGCAAACACCGGGGAGCTGTTTTTT. This translates into CASRKDRANTGELFF.

The chain links TRBV4-1 to TRBJ2-7; TRBD2 agrees at 9 bases. CDR3 length: 15 amino acids. V gave up 4 bases and J gave up 5 bases; unmatched junction bases: 9. CDR1 MGHRA and CDR2 YSYEKL come from the germline V gene. CDR3 coding DNA: TGCGCCAGCAGCCTCCGTGATAGCGGGAGCCACGAGCAGTACTTC. Translation: CASSLRDSGSHEQYF.

V is TRBV15 and J is TRBJ2-1; D possibly uses TRBD1 or TRBD2 (6 bases each). Between the trimmed V and J ends, which lost 1 base and 2 bases, there was a span of 12 bases. Per the germline V gene, CDR1 is LNHNV and CDR2 is YYDKDF (reference sequence). This CDR3 is 16 amino acids long. The CDR3 loop reads CATSRAPGAAYNEQFF. CDR3 DNA sequence: TGTGCCACCAGCAGAGCTCCGGGGGCAGCCTACAATGAGCAGTTCTTC.

This clone was observed a single time. In DNA, the CDR3 is TGTGCCATCAGTTTGACAGGGACGAGCTCTGGAAACACCATATATTTT. This translates into CAISLTGTSSGNTIYF. This rearrangement joins TRBV10-3 to TRBJ1-3, with TRBD1 matching 7 bases. Germline V gives CDR1 ENHRY, CDR2 SYGVKD. V dropped 5 bases and J dropped 0; count of bases not matched to a gene: 7. The CDR3 has 16 residues.

The V call is TRBV19, the J call TRBJ2-7; D is possibly TRBD1 or TRBD2 (5 bases each). The V end was cut by 5 bases, the J end by 7 bases, with 18 bases between. This CDR3 comprises 14 residues. Germline loops: CDR1 LNHDA, CDR2 SQIVND (reference sequence). CDR3 sequence (DNA): TGTGCCAGTAGTGTTTCCGGGACCGCGGGTGAGCAGTACTTC. Translated: CASSVSGTAGEQYF.